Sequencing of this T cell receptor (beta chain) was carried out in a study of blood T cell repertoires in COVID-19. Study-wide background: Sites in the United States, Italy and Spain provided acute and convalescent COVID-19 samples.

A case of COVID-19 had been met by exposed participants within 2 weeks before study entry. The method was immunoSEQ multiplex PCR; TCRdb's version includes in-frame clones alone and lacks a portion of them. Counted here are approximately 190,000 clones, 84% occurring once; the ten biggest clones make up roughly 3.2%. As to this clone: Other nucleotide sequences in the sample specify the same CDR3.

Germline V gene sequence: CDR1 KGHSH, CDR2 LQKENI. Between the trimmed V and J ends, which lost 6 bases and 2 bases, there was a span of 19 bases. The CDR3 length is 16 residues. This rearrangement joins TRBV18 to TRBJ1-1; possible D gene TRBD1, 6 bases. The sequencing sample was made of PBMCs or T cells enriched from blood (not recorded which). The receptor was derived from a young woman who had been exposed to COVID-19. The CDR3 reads CASSDWSWGPNTEAFF. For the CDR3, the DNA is TGTGCCAGCTCGGACTGGAGTTGGGGGCCTAACACTGAAGCTTTCTTT.